This T cell receptor (beta chain) was recorded in a study of T-cell memory formation after mild COVID-19. At the level of the study: Each donor largely had its own TCR clusters. Notes on the study in general: Detection of some responders pre-infection suggested pre-existing cross-reactive memory T cells participated.

After 5'RACE with constant-segment primers, TCR alpha and TCR beta cDNA libraries carrying sample barcodes and UMIs were obtained. TCRdb recomputed calls from the 5' RACE reads with MiXCR, one row per CDR3 protein. The sample comprises a few hundred thousand distinct CDR3 sequences, 8% to 10% of which are singletons, and 20% to 25% rests with the top ten. About this clonotype itself: The target antigen is unknown.

The V gene's germline CDR1 is DFQATT and CDR2 SNEGSKA (reference sequence). V was shortened by 2 bases and J by 6 bases, with 11 bases between the two germline ends. This CDR3 comprises 13 residues. This sequence joins TRBV20-1 and TRBJ2-1; D is possibly TRBD1 or TRBD2 (5 bases each). Sequencing was done on a sample of PBMCs or a T cell subset sorted from them (not recorded which). This TCR came from a man between 18 and 29 years old who had mild COVID-19 (a few samples of this study predate the infection). Cell type and time point are not known. CDR3 in DNA: TGCAGTGCTAGACCGGGGACCTCCAATGAGCAGTTCTTC. Encoded protein: CSARPGTSNEQFF.